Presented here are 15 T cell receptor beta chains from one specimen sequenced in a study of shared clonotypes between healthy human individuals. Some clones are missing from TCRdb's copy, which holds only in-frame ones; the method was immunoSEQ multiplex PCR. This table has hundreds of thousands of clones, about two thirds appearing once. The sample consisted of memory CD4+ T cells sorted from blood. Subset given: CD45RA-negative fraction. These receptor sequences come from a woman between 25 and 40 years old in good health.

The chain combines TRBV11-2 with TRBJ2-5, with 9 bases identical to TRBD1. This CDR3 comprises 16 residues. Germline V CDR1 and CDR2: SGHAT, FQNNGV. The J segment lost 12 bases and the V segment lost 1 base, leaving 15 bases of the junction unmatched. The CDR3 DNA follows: TGTGCCAGCAGCTTAGTGGGGCGGGACAGGGCATTGCCGGAGTACTTC. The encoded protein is CASSLVGRDRALPEYF.

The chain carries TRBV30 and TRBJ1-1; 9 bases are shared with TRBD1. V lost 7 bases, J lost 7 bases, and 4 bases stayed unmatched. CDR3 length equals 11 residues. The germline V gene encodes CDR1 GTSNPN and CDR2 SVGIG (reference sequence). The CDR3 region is CASGQGYEAFF. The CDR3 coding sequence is TGTGCCTCTGGACAGGGGTATGAAGCTTTCTTT.

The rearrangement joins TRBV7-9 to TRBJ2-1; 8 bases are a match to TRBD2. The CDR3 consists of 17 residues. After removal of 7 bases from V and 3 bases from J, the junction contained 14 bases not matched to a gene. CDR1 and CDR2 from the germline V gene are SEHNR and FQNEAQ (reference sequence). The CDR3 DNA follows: TGTGCCAGCACCAGCCGGGGGGGAGCGGGCAACTACAATGAGCAGTTCTTC. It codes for CASTSRGGAGNYNEQFF.

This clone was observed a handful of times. The CDR3 loop is CASSHERGHLKKQGPEAFF. The DNA for the CDR3 is TGTGCCAGCAGCCACGAGCGGGGACACCTGAAGAAGCAAGGACCTGAAGCTTTCTTT. J is TRBJ1-1 and V is TRBV7-8; tentative D call: TRBD1 (6 bases). Germline V lookup: CDR1 SGHVS, CDR2 FQNEAQ. This CDR3 is 19 amino acids long. Trimming removed 5 bases from V and 6 bases from J, with 31 bases in between.

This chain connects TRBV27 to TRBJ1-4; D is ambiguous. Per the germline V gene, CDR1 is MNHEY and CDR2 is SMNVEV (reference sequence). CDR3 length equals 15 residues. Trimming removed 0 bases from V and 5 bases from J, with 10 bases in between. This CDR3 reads CASSLSAGRNEKLFF. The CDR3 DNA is TGTGCCAGCAGTTTATCAGCAGGCCGGAATGAAAAACTGTTTTTT. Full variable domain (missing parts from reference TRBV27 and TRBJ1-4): EAQVTQNPRYLITVTGKKLTVTCSQNMNHEYMSWYRQDPGLGLRQIYYSMNVEVTDKGDVPEGYKVSRKEKRNFPLILESPSPNQTSLYFCASSLSAGRNEKLFFGSGTQLSVL.

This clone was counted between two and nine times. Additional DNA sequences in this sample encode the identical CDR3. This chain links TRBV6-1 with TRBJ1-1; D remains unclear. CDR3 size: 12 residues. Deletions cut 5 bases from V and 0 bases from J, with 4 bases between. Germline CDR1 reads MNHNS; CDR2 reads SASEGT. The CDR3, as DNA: TGTGCCAGCAGTCTGGTGAACACTGAAGCTTTCTTT. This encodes CASSLVNTEAFF.

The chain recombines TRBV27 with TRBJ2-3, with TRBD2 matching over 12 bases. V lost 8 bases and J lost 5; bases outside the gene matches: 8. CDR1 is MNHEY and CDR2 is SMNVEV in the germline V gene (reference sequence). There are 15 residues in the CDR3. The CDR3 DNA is TGTGCCAGCGGACTAGCGGGAAGGGGGGGAGATACGCAGTATTTT. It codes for CASGLAGRGGDTQYF.

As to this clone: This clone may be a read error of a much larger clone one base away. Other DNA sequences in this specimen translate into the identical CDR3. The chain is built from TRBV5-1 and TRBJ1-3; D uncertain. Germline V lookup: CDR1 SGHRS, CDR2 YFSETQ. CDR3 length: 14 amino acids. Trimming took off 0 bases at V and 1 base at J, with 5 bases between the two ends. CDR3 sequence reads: CASSLGTSGNTIYF. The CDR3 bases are TGCGCCAGCAGCTTGGGGACGTCTGGAAACACCATATATTTT.

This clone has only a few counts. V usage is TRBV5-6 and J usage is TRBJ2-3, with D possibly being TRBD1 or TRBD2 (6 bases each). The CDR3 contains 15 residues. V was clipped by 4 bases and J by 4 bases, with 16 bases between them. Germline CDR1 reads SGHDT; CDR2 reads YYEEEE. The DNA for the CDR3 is TGTGCCAGCAGCAGCCTACGGGGGCGGCCAGATACGCAGTATTTT. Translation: CASSSLRGRPDTQYF. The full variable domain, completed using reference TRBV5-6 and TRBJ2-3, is DAGVTQSPTHLIKTRGQQVTLRCSPKSGHDTVSWYQQALGQGPQFIFQYYEEEERQRGNFPDRFSGHQFPNYSSELNVNALLLGDSALYLCASSSLRGRPDTQYFGPGTRLTVL.

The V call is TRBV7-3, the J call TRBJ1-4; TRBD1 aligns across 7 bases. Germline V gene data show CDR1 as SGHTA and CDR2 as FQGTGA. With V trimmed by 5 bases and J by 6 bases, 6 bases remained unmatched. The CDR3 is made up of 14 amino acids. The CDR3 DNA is TGTGCCAGCAGCCAAAAAGGACAGGATGAAAAACTGTTTTTT. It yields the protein CASSQKGQDEKLFF. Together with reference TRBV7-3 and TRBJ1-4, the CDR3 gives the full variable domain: GAGVSQTPSNKVTEKGKYVELRCDPISGHTALYWYRQSLGQGPEFLIYFQGTGAADDSGLPNDRFFAVRPEGSVSTLKIQRTERGDSAVYLCASSQKGQDEKLFFGSGTQLSVL.

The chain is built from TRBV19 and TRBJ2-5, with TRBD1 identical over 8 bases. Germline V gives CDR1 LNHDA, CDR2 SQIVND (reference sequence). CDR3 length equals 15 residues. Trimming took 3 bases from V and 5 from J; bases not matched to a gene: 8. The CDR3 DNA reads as TGTGCCAGTAGTATCAATGGGCAGGGGGCTGAGACCCAGTACTTC. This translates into CASSINGQGAETQYF.

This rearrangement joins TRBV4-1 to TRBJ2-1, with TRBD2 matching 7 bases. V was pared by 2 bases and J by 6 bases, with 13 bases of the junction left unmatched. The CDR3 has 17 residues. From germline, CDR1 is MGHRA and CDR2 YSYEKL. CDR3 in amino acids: CASSQPGAGRAFNEQFF. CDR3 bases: TGCGCCAGCAGCCAACCAGGTGCGGGGAGGGCCTTCAATGAGCAGTTCTTC.

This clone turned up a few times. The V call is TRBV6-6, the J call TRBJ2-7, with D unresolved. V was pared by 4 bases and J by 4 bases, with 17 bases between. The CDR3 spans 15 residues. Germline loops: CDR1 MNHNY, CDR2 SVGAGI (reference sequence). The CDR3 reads CASSSLGPLSYEQYF. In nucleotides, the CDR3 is TGTGCCAGCAGTTCCCTCGGACCGCTATCATACGAGCAGTACTTC.

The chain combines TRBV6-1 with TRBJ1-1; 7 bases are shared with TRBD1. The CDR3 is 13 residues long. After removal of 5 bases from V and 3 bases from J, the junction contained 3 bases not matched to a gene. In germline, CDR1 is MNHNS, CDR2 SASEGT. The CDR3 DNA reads TGTGCCAGCAGTAACGACAGGGACACTGAAGCTTTCTTT. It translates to CASSNDRDTEAFF.

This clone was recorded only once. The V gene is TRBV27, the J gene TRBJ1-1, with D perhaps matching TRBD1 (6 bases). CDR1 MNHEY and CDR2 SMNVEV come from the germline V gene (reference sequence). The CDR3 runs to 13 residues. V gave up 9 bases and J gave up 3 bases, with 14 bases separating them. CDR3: CASRAGAYTEAFF. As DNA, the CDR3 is TGTGCCAGTAGAGCGGGGGCGTACACTGAAGCTTTCTTT.